This T cell receptor (beta chain) was profiled in a study of tumor and adjacent non-tumor tissue in lung cancer. Turning to the study itself: Patients were aged about 31 to 85, 10 men and about 5 women, stage I to III. General study results and limits: Significantly higher TCR diversity was found in tumor than normal lung. Shorter survival was associated with higher TCR diversity in tumors. Top 100 clones took a larger repertoire share in normal lung.

The CDR3 length is 13 residues. Germline V gene data show CDR1 as SGHAT and CDR2 as FQNNGV. RNA was extracted from bulk tissue without any cell sorting. This clonotype is a singleton in its sample. Its specificity is unknown. A modified ARM-PCR protocol with three rounds of nested PCR amplified TCRbeta. Using its own MiXCR run on the multiplex PCR reads, TCRdb lists one record per CDR3 protein. In the table there are about 120,000 distinct CDR3 sequences, around three fifths of which are singletons. The receptor's source is a man between 25 and 39 years old with non-small cell lung cancer. Specimen: lung tumor tissue. The genes are TRBV11-2 and TRBJ1-5, with TRBD1 matching over 7 bases. The J call may be in error: the DNA end matches TRBJ2-3 better. The chain's CDR3 is CASSSDRAQPQYF. The CDR3 nucleotides read TGTGCCAGCAGCTCCGACAGGGCACAGCCCCAGTATTTT.